The TCR beta chain described here comes from a study of technical replicates of blood from several donors. Trimming removed 0 bases from V and 15 bases from J; junction bases left unmatched: 11. From germline, CDR1 is LNHNV and CDR2 YYDKDF (reference sequence). This CDR3 is 15 amino acids long. Data came from immunoSEQ multiplex PCR; TCRdb stores just in-frame clones and leaves some out. The sample comprises tens of thousands of clones, around 90% of which are singletons, and around 4.6% rests with the top ten. The TCR originated in a human donor in good health. Some clones in this sample may be carry-over from other donors' samples. The chain joins TRBV15 to TRBJ1-4, with 9 positions matching TRBD1. What was sequenced was PBMCs. CDR3 DNA sequence: TGTGCCACCAGCAGAGATCGAACAGGGGGCGCGCGAGTGTTTTTT. Translating gives CATSRDRTGGARVFF.